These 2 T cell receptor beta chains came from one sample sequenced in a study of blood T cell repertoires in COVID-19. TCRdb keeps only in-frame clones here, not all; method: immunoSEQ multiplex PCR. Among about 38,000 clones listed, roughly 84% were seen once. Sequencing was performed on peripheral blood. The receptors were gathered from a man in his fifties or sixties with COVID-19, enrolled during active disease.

CDR3 nucleotides: TGCAGCGTGGGACAGGGAGGGGCTGGAAACACCATATATTTT. Translation gives CSVGQGGAGNTIYF. The rearrangement links TRBV29-1 to TRBJ1-3; the match to TRBD1 covers 9 bases. This CDR3 spans 14 amino acids. V shed 6 bases and J 2 bases; nucleotides not matched to a gene: 5. From germline, CDR1 is SQVTM and CDR2 ANQGSEA. Full variable domain (remainder filled in from reference TRBV29-1 and TRBJ1-3): SAVISQKPSRDICQRGTSLTIQCQVDSQVTMMFWYRQQPGQSLTLIATANQGSEATYESGFVIDKFPISRPNLTFSTLTVSNMSPEDSSIYLCSVGQGGAGNTIYFGEGSWLTVV.

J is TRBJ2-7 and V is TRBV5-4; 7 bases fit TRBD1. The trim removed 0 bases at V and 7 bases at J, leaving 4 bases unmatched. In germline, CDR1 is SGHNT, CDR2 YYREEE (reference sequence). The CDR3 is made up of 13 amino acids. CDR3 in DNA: TGTGCCAGCAGCTTGGACAGGGGAAATGAGCAGTACTTC. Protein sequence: CASSLDRGNEQYF.